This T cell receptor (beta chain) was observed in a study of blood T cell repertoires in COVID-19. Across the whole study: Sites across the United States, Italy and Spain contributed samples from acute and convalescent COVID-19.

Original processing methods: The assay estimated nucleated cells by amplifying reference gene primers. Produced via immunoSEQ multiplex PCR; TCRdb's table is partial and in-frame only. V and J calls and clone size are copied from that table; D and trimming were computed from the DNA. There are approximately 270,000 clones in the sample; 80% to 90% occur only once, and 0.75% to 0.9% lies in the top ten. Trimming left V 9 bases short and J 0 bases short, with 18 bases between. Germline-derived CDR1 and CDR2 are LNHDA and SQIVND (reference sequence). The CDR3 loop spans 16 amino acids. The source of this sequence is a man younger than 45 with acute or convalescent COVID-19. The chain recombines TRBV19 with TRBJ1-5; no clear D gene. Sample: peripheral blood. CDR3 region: CARYSRETVSNQPQHF. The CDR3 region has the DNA TGTGCCAGATATAGCCGGGAGACCGTTAGCAATCAGCCCCAGCATTTT.